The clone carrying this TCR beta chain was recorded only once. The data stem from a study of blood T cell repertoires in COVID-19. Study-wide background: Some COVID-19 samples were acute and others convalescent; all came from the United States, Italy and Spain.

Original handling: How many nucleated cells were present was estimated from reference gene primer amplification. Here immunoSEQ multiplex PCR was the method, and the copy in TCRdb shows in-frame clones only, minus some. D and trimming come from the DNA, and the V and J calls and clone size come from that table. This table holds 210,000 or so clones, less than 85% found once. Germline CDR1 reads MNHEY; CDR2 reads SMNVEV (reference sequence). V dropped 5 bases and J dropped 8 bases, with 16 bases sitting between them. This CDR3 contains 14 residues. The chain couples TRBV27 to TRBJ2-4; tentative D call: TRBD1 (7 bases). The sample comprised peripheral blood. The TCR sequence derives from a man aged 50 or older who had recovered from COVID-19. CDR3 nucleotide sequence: TGTGCCAGCAGTCATGACAGGGAGGAGGACATTCAGTACTTC. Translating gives CASSHDREEDIQYF.